What follows are 6 T cell receptor beta chains derived from one specimen sequenced in a study of T cells after yellow fever vaccination. TCRdb redid the calling of the 5' RACE reads with MiXCR, one entry per CDR3 protein. Among under 150,000 distinct CDR3 sequences listed, about 8% were seen once. Sample: CD4+ T cells sorted from PBMCs, taken 5 days after the yellow fever booster vaccination. The receptors derive from a man younger than 40 who received the YFV17D yellow fever vaccine.

V usage is TRBV5-6 and J usage is TRBJ2-3, with D tentatively TRBD2 (6 bases). CDR1 and CDR2 (germline): SGHDT, YYEEEE. Trimming shortened V by 4 bases and J by 10 bases, and 13 bases separated the two germline ends. This CDR3 is 12 amino acids long. The CDR3 protein is CASSQTSWAQYF. DNA of the CDR3: TGTGCCAGCAGCCAGACTAGTTGGGCGCAGTATTTT.

The chain links TRBV18 to TRBJ2-5; 7 bases fit TRBD1. Germline loops: CDR1 KGHSH, CDR2 LQKENI. This CDR3 region has 14 residues. Trimming at V came to 0 bases and at J to 5 bases, leaving 3 bases not matched to a gene. The CDR3 is CASSPPSRGETQYF. CDR3 DNA sequence: TGTGCCAGCTCACCACCAAGCAGGGGGGAGACCCAGTACTTC.

Only a few counts were recorded for this clonotype. The rearrangement uses TRBV4-3 and TRBJ2-7, with D perhaps TRBD2 (7 bases). This CDR3 region has 14 residues. Germline CDR1 LGHNA, CDR2 YSLEER. Between the trimmed V and J ends, which lost 0 bases and 6 bases, there was a span of 12 bases. The DNA for the CDR3 is TGCGCCAGCAGCCAAGATGAGGGGGGGGGCGAGCAGTACTTC. This encodes CASSQDEGGGEQYF.

At least ten counts were recorded for this clonotype. J is TRBJ2-1 and V is TRBV5-1; D unclear. The CDR3 has 12 residues. Trimming removed 1 base at V and 8 bases at J, with 7 bases between. Germline loops: CDR1 SGHRS, CDR2 YFSETQ. The CDR3 is CASSLSPDEQFF. In DNA, the CDR3 is TGCGCCAGCAGCTTGTCGCCGGATGAGCAGTTCTTC.

The rearrangement links TRBV20-1 to TRBJ1-6, with a possible D match to TRBD1 (5 bases). CDR1 and CDR2 from the germline V gene are DFQATT and SNEGSKA (reference sequence). CDR3 length: 12 amino acids. The chain's CDR3 is CRAGTANSPLHF. CDR3 nucleotides: TGCAGAGCTGGGACTGCAAATTCACCCCTCCACTTT.

A word on this clonotype: Just one base apart from a much larger clone, this may be a read error. The chain has TRBV7-2 and TRBJ2-1, with TRBD2 as a possible D gene (5 bases). This CDR3 is built from 14 residues. Germline assignment: CDR1 SGHTA and CDR2 FQGNSA. DNA of the CDR3: TGTGCCAGCGGCCCTAGGACTGCCTACAATGAGCACTTCTTC. It specifies CASGPRTAYNEHFF.